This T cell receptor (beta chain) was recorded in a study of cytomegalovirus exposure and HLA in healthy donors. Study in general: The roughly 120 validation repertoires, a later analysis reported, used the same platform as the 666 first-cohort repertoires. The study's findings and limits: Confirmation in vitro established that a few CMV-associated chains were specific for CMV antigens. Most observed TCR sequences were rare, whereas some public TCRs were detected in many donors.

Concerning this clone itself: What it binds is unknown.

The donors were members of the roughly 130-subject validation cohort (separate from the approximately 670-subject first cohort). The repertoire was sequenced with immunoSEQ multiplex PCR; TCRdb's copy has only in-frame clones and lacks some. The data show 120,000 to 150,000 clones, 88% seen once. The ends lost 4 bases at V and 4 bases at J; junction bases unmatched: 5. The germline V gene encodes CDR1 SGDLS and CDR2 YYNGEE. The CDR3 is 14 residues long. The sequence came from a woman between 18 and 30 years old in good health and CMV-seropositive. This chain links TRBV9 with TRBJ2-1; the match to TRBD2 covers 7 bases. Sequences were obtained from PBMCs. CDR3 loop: CASSPSGGYNEQFF. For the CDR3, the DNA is TGTGCCAGCAGCCCCTCGGGGGGTTACAATGAGCAGTTCTTC.